These 21 T cell receptor beta chains came from one sample sequenced in a study of cytomegalovirus exposure and HLA in healthy donors. 13 Jbeta primers and 60 Vbeta primers were used for the PCR. Assay: immunoSEQ multiplex PCR; the TCRdb copy retains only in-frame clones and omits some. This sample's table has fewer than 150,000 clones. Specimen: PBMCs. The receptors come from a woman aged 60-70 years in good health and CMV-seronegative.

This chain links TRBV10-3 with TRBJ1-2, with a possible D match to TRBD1 (6 bases). The CDR3 is 14 residues long. CDR1 and CDR2 from the germline V gene are ENHRY and SYGVKD. The V and J ends lost 4 bases and 2 bases respectively, with 11 bases between them. The CDR3 loop is CAISGTEKNYGYTF. CDR3 nucleotides: TGTGCCATCAGTGGGACAGAGAAAAACTATGGCTACACCTTC.

The chain combines TRBV5-1 with TRBJ1-5; 9 bases align to TRBD1. V shed 0 bases and J 6 bases; nucleotides not matched to a gene: 7. Germline V lookup: CDR1 SGHRS, CDR2 YFSETQ. CDR3 length: 16 residues. The CDR3 coding sequence is TGCGCCAGCAGCTTGGACCACAGGGGGCTTGGTCAGCCCCAGCATTTT. It specifies CASSLDHRGLGQPQHF.

This chain uses TRBV28 with TRBJ1-2; tentatively, D is TRBD1 (6 bases). The V gene's germline CDR1 is MDHEN and CDR2 SYDVKM. The CDR3 has 14 residues. V gave up 6 bases and J gave up 6 bases, with 17 bases separating them. The CDR3 here is CASSPIQGENGYTF. The CDR3 DNA reads as TGTGCCAGCAGCCCAATACAGGGAGAAAATGGCTACACCTTC.

V is TRBV6-5 and J is TRBJ2-7; D possibly corresponds to TRBD1 (5 bases). CDR1 is MNHEY and CDR2 is SVGAGI in the germline V gene. The CDR3 totals 11 residues. The ends were cut back, 9 bases at V and 3 bases at J, with 9 bases in the middle. The CDR3: CASGQGYEQYF. The CDR3 nucleotides read TGTGCCAGTGGGCAGGGCTACGAGCAGTACTTC.

The chain is built from TRBV5-5 and TRBJ2-5; 7 nucleotides agree with TRBD1. The J segment lost 2 bases and the V segment lost 6 bases, leaving 13 bases of the junction unmatched. Germline V gene lookup returns CDR1 SGHKS and CDR2 YYEKEE (reference sequence). This CDR3 region has 16 residues. The DNA of the CDR3 is TGTGCCAGCACCCTTCCCCCCCCGGGACAGCAAGAGACCCAGTACTTC. This gives the protein CASTLPPPGQQETQYF.

The rearrangement links TRBV5-1 to TRBJ1-4, with a weak D call TRBD1 (5 bases). This CDR3 has 15 amino acids. Trimming cost V 4 bases and J 5 bases, with 15 bases left between them. Germline-derived CDR1 and CDR2 are SGHRS and YFSETQ. The CDR3 DNA reads TGCGCCAGCAGCCTCGTGGTCGGGGGGAATGAAAAACTGTTTTTT. Translation: CASSLVVGGNEKLFF.

The chain combines TRBV19 with TRBJ1-2, with 12 bases fitting TRBD1. V was clipped by 5 bases and J by 0 bases; unmatched bases: 19. The length of the CDR3 is 21 residues. Germline V gene sequence: CDR1 LNHDA, CDR2 SQIVND (reference sequence). CDR3 loop: CASSAHLTLGQGAVTNYGYTF. Written as DNA, the CDR3 is TGTGCCAGTAGTGCGCACCTGACCCTGGGACAGGGGGCCGTCACTAACTATGGCTACACCTTC. Looking up the rest from reference TRBV19 and TRBJ1-2 gives the full variable domain: DGGITQSPKYLFRKEGQNVTLSCEQNLNHDAMYWYRQDPGQGLRLIYYSQIVNDFQKGDIAEGYSVSREKKESFPLTVTSAQKNPTAFYLCASSAHLTLGQGAVTNYGYTFGSGTRLTVV.

The chain has TRBV5-1 and TRBJ2-7; TRBD1 is a possible D gene (6 bases). Germline assignment: CDR1 SGHRS and CDR2 YFSETQ. The germline V and J ends were trimmed by 4 bases and 7 bases, with 12 bases remaining between them. CDR3 size: 12 residues. CDR3 in amino acids: CASSRDKWEQYF. CDR3 sequence (DNA): TGCGCCAGCAGCCGGGACAAGTGGGAGCAGTACTTC.

The chain has TRBV6-1 and TRBJ1-5; D may be TRBD1 (5 bases). The CDR3 runs to 15 residues. The germline V gene has CDR1 MNHNS and CDR2 SASEGT. V lost 1 base, J lost 11 bases, and 18 bases lay in between. CDR3 coding DNA: TGTGCCAGCAGTGAAGATCGAGACTATCGGGGGGCCCAGCATTTT. Protein sequence: CASSEDRDYRGAQHF.

The rearrangement uses TRBV6-1 and TRBJ1-5, with D possibly TRBD1 on 6 matching bases. The CDR3 runs to 15 residues. The V end lost 7 bases, the J end lost 4 bases, and 17 bases lay between the germline ends. Germline CDR1 MNHNS, CDR2 SASEGT. DNA for the CDR3: TGTGCCAGCACTTGGGACATAGCAGGTAATCAGCCCCAGCATTTT. It codes for CASTWDIAGNQPQHF.

The rearrangement joins TRBV6-6 to TRBJ2-2; 7 nucleotides match TRBD1. Trimming cost V 6 bases and J 1 base; bases outside gene matches: 5. The germline V gene encodes CDR1 MNHNY and CDR2 SVGAGI (reference sequence). The CDR3 sequence is 15 residues long. CDR3 in DNA: TGTGCCAGCAGCCAGACAGGGATGAACACCGGGGAGCTGTTTTTT. Translated: CASSQTGMNTGELFF.

The rearrangement joins TRBV4-1 to TRBJ1-2, with D tentatively TRBD1 (6 bases). CDR1 is MGHRA, CDR2 YSYEKL, per germline. Trimming pared 3 bases from V and 8 bases from J, leaving 10 bases between. The CDR3 length is 12 residues. This CDR3 reads CASSQGAFGYTF. The CDR3 DNA follows: TGCGCCAGCAGCCAGGGGGCCTTCGGCTACACCTTC.

The J gene is TRBJ2-5, the V gene TRBV2, with TRBD2 identical over 10 bases. The CDR3 is 19 amino acids. Germline CDR1 is SNHLY and CDR2 is FYNNEI. J was trimmed by 4 bases and V by 1 base; bases with no gene match: 15. The CDR3 DNA sequence: TGTGCCAGCAGTGAAGAGGGGGGTCCTAGCGGGAGAGGAAGAGAGACCCAGTACTTC. Translated, it gives CASSEEGGPSGRGRETQYF.

J is TRBJ2-5 and V is TRBV7-6, with TRBD2 identical over 10 bases. The CDR3 covers 14 residues. V was clipped by 6 bases and J by 5 bases; unmatched bases: 6. Germline V lookup: CDR1 SGHVS, CDR2 FNYEAQ. This CDR3 is CASSPAGGRETQYF. The CDR3 nucleotides read TGTGCCAGCAGTCCAGCGGGGGGGCGGGAGACCCAGTACTTC.

The genes are TRBV15 and TRBJ2-7; 10 bases are shared with TRBD1. CDR1 and CDR2 (germline): LNHNV, YYDKDF (reference sequence). The CDR3 is 14 residues long. Germline trimming cut 5 bases from V and 3 bases from J; bases unmatched to any gene: 4. Here the CDR3 DNA reads TGTGCCACCAGCGCGACAGGGGGCAGCTACGAGCAGTACTTC. Residues: CATSATGGSYEQYF.

The chain couples TRBV6-6 to TRBJ2-2; 9 nucleotides line up with TRBD1. V lost 6 bases, J lost 6 bases, and 11 bases stayed unmatched. Germline CDR1 reads MNHNY; CDR2 reads SVGAGI (reference sequence). The CDR3 has 16 residues. This chain's CDR3 is CASRFPGQGSSGELFF. For the CDR3, the DNA is TGTGCCAGCAGATTTCCGGGACAGGGTTCATCCGGGGAGCTGTTTTTT.

The V call is TRBV7-3, the J call TRBJ2-7; 7 bases match TRBD2. V shed 5 bases, J shed 3 bases, and the junction held 4 bases outside the gene matches. In germline, CDR1 is SGHTA, CDR2 FQGTGA. This CDR3 region has 13 residues. The CDR3 nucleotides read TGTGCCAGCAGCCGGGACTACGGCTACGAGCAGTACTTC. Amino acids: CASSRDYGYEQYF.

The chain is built from TRBV29-1 and TRBJ1-5, with 8 bases that match TRBD1. This CDR3 spans 15 amino acids. After removal of 6 bases from V and 0 bases from J, the junction contained 7 bases not matched to a gene. Germline V gives CDR1 SQVTM, CDR2 ANQGSEA. CDR3: CSVGGTGNSNQPQHF. Written as DNA, the CDR3 is TGCAGCGTGGGAGGGACAGGCAATAGCAATCAGCCCCAGCATTTT.

The V call is TRBV29-1, the J call TRBJ1-2, with 10 positions matching TRBD1. Looked up from germline, CDR1 is SQVTM and CDR2 is ANQGSEA. With V trimmed by 6 bases and J by 4 bases, 8 bases remained unmatched. There are 14 residues in the CDR3. CDR3 nucleotide sequence: TGCAGCGTCCTTCCGGGACAGGGGCCCTATGGCTACACCTTC. Translated, it gives CSVLPGQGPYGYTF.

The rearrangement uses TRBV9 and TRBJ2-3, with D maybe TRBD1 (5 bases). Deletions cut 0 bases from V and 6 bases from J, with 14 bases between. Per the germline V gene, CDR1 is SGDLS and CDR2 is YYNGEE. The CDR3 covers 15 residues. Here the CDR3 reads CASSVGTHLTDTQYF. The CDR3, as DNA: TGTGCCAGCAGCGTAGGGACACATCTGACCGATACGCAGTATTTT.

With regard to this clone: One end of the junction is discordant with germline, which a read error may explain. The J gene is TRBJ2-1, the V gene TRBV2; 9 nucleotides line up with TRBD1. The CDR3 runs to 19 residues. CDR1 is SNHLY, CDR2 FYNNEI, per germline. The CDR3 here is CASSKAGTGRLVGYNEQFF. The CDR3 DNA is TGTGCCAGCAGTAAAGCCGGGACAGGGCGGCTTGTGGGGTACAATGAGCAGTTCTTC.